This TCR beta chain is from a study of shared clonotypes between healthy human individuals. For the study at large: The people who gave samples were a couple of women and a few men aged 18 to 49. Per-donor plates numbered three CD4 naive, three CD4 memory, two CD8 naive and one CD8 memory.

This clone was observed many times. Antigen unknown. Repertoires were generated with immunoSEQ multiplex PCR, while TCRdb's copy carries only in-frame clones and drops some. The profile covers 2 million to 3 million clones, with more than 85% appearing a single time and more than 0.35% taken by the ten largest. CDR1 MNHNY and CDR2 SVGAGI come from the germline V gene (reference sequence). This CDR3 is 13 amino acids long. Whole-study findings and limits: For naive CD4 cells, 4% to 6% of clonotypes were shared across a handful of donors. Sequencing depth was predicted to influence how clonotypes are shared among donors.

Sequencing was carried out using naive CD4+ T cells from PBMCs. Sample subset: CD45RA+ positively selected. This sequence originates from a man younger than 35 in good health. Some clones in this sample may be carry-over from other donors' samples. This chain joins TRBV6-6 and TRBJ1-1, with D possibly TRBD1 on 6 matching bases. CDR3 residues: CSATQGANTEAFF. The CDR3 DNA reads TGTTCAGCGACACAGGGAGCCAACACTGAAGCTTTCTTT.